The 11 T cell receptor beta chains listed next were all sequenced from one sample in a study of blood T cell repertoires in COVID-19. The repertoire was sequenced with immunoSEQ multiplex PCR; TCRdb's copy has only in-frame clones and lacks some. The sample lists tens of thousands of clones, about two thirds occurring once. Input material: peripheral blood. These receptors were taken from an elderly man with acute or convalescent COVID-19.

The chain uses TRBV5-4 and TRBJ2-7; maybe TRBD1 (7 bases). In germline, CDR1 is SGHNT, CDR2 YYREEE (reference sequence). CDR3 length equals 16 residues. Trimming cost V 3 bases and J 3 bases, with 19 bases left between them. The CDR3: CASSSAPNRGGYEQYF. Written as DNA, the CDR3 is TGTGCCAGCAGCTCGGCCCCTAACAGGGGAGGCTACGAGCAGTACTTC.

The chain carries TRBV5-5 and TRBJ2-5; no reliable D call. The V end was cut by 7 bases, the J end by 5 bases, with 6 bases between. Germline CDR1 is SGHKS and CDR2 is YYEKEE (reference sequence). This CDR3 comprises 10 residues. The CDR3 sequence: CASLGETQYF. CDR3 DNA sequence: TGTGCCAGCCTCGGGGAGACCCAGTACTTC.

The chain combines TRBV18 with TRBJ2-2; D not certain. The CDR3 is 15 residues long. Germline-derived CDR1 and CDR2 are KGHSH and LQKENI. Trimming stripped 5 bases from V and 4 bases from J, with 14 bases between. CDR3 in DNA: TGTGCCAGCTCAGGTACCTGGCCCCCCACCGGGGAGCTGTTTTTT. Translation gives CASSGTWPPTGELFF.

The chain combines TRBV7-2 with TRBJ2-1, with a tentative D call TRBD1 (6 bases). The CDR3 extends over 14 amino acids. Deletions cut 5 bases from V and 3 bases from J, with 11 bases between. Per germline, CDR1 SGHTA and CDR2 FQGNSA. The CDR3 loop is CASSPGQNYNEQFF. The CDR3 nucleotides read TGTGCCAGCAGCCCAGGACAGAACTACAATGAGCAGTTCTTC.

The gene calls are TRBV10-3 and TRBJ2-7, with 11 bases matching TRBD1. The germline V gene has CDR1 ENHRY and CDR2 SYGVKD. Trimming at V came to 4 bases and at J to 6 bases, leaving 5 bases not matched to a gene. CDR3 length equals 14 residues. The CDR3 DNA is TGTGCCATCAGTGGGGACAGGGGGGGGAGCGAGCAGTACTTC. It codes for CAISGDRGGSEQYF.

This chain connects TRBV5-1 to TRBJ2-3; D might be TRBD2 (6 bases). The CDR3 consists of 15 residues. The V end lost 0 bases, the J end lost 2 bases, and 10 bases lay between the germline ends. CDR1 is SGHRS and CDR2 is YFSETQ in the germline V gene. CDR3 residues: CASSLGGLLTDTQYF. DNA of the CDR3: TGCGCCAGCAGCTTGGGGGGACTGCTCACAGATACGCAGTATTTT.

In its sample, this clone was seen a few times. The chain links TRBV19 to TRBJ2-5; D perhaps matches TRBD1 (6 bases). Trimming shortened V by 3 bases and J by 5 bases, and 10 bases separated the two germline ends. The CDR3 contains 13 residues. From germline, CDR1 is LNHDA and CDR2 SQIVND (reference sequence). CDR3 loop: CASSMTRGETQYF. The CDR3 nucleotides read TGTGCCAGTAGTATGACCAGGGGCGAGACCCAGTACTTC.

This clone occurred a few times. This rearrangement joins TRBV6-1 to TRBJ1-2; D may be TRBD1 (6 bases). Germline values: CDR1 MNHNS, CDR2 SASEGT. The V gene lost 0 bases and the J gene lost 6 bases, with 14 bases spanning the gap. This CDR3 is 15 amino acids long. CDR3 in amino acids: CASSEAWDIWDGYTF. The CDR3 region has the DNA TGTGCCAGCAGTGAAGCCTGGGACATTTGGGATGGCTACACCTTC.

This rearrangement joins TRBV11-3 to TRBJ2-3, with unresolved D. The ends were cut back, 0 bases at V and 1 base at J, with 5 bases in the middle. This CDR3 spans 14 amino acids. Germline CDR1 SGHNT, CDR2 YENEEA. Here the CDR3 DNA reads TGTGCCAGCAGCTTAGAGCTAGGCACAGATACGCAGTATTTT. Protein: CASSLELGTDTQYF. The variable domain in full, completed from reference TRBV11-3 and TRBJ2-3, reads EAGVVQSPRYKIIEKKQPVAFWCNPISGHNTLYWYLQNLGQGPELLIRYENEEAVDDSQLPKDRFSAERLKGVDSTLKIQPAELGDSAVYLCASSLELGTDTQYFGPGTRLTVL.

This clone is a singleton in its sample. The chain couples TRBV10-3 to TRBJ1-1; possible D gene TRBD1, 6 bases. Germline CDR1 reads ENHRY; CDR2 reads SYGVKD. CDR3 length: 13 amino acids. The V and J ends lost 6 bases and 2 bases respectively, with 10 bases between them. CDR3 DNA sequence: TGTGCCATCAGGGGACAAGCAAACACTGAAGCTTTCTTT. The encoded protein is CAIRGQANTEAFF.

V is TRBV12-3 or TRBV12-4 and J is TRBJ2-5, with D perhaps TRBD2 (5 bases). The CDR3 covers 13 residues. Trimming left V 4 bases short and J 5 bases short, with 11 bases between. CDR3 DNA sequence: TGTGCCAGCAGTTATGGCGACTACGAGACCCAGTACTTC. Protein product: CASSYGDYETQYF.